These 22 T cell receptor beta chains were sequenced from one sample in a study of spatial heterogeneity in lung cancer. The time point is: sample taken at primary tumor resection. The sequenced material consisted of unsorted whole RNA from tumor, nontumor lung or frozen PBMC. TCRdb used MiXCR to reprocess the 5' RACE reads, holding one entry per CDR3 protein. Of approximately 12,000 distinct CDR3 sequences listed, 6.2% are singletons. Sequencing used normal lung tissue next to the tumor, obtained at surgery. These receptors all stem from a male donor with early-stage non-small cell lung cancer.

This clonotype showed up many times. This sequence joins TRBV2 and TRBJ2-5; perhaps TRBD2 as D (6 bases). Germline V gene sequence: CDR1 SNHLY, CDR2 FYNNEI. The CDR3 spans 13 residues. The ends were cut back, 7 bases at V and 2 bases at J, with 11 bases in the middle. CDR3 coding DNA: TGTGCCAGCAATGGAGGGCGGCAAGAGACCCAGTACTTC. Amino acid sequence: CASNGGRQETQYF.

This clonotype was counted at least ten times. The gene calls are TRBV12-3 or TRBV12-4 and TRBJ2-5; 14 positions agree with TRBD2. The CDR3 length is 16 residues. Trimming took 3 bases from V and 5 from J; bases not matched to a gene: 5. As DNA, the CDR3 is TGTGCCAGCAGTTTGAGGGGACTAGCGGGAGCCGAGACCCAGTACTTC. This translates into CASSLRGLAGAETQYF.

This clonotype was found many times. V and J are TRBV20-1 and TRBJ1-2; tentatively, D is TRBD1 (5 bases). The V end was cut by 3 bases, the J end by 3 bases, with 14 bases between. Germline V lookup: CDR1 DFQATT, CDR2 SNEGSKA (reference sequence). The CDR3 is 14 residues long. As DNA, the CDR3 is TGCAGTGCTAGTCCCACAGGAACCTACTATGGCTACACCTTC. It yields the protein CSASPTGTYYGYTF.

The V gene is TRBV19, the J gene TRBJ2-3; D is possibly TRBD2 (6 bases). The CDR3 is 15 residues long. V dropped 4 bases and J dropped 1 base, with 12 bases sitting between them. Germline CDR1 reads LNHDA; CDR2 reads SQIVND (reference sequence). Written as DNA, the CDR3 is TGTGCCAGTAGTAGATCGGGAGCCGGCACAGATACGCAGTATTTT. It translates to CASSRSGAGTDTQYF.

This clonotype was observed at least ten times. The gene calls are TRBV7-9 and TRBJ2-3; D might be TRBD1 (5 bases). This CDR3 has 14 amino acids. Trimming took off 5 bases at V and 5 bases at J, with 14 bases between the two ends. Germline V CDR1 and CDR2: SEHNR, FQNEAQ (reference sequence). CDR3 in DNA: TGTGCCAGCAGCCAACAGGACACCCGAGATACGCAGTATTTT. Its translation is CASSQQDTRDTQYF. Full variable domain (missing parts from reference TRBV7-9 and TRBJ2-3): DTGVSQNPRHKITKRGQNVTFRCDPISEHNRLYWYRQTLGQGPEFLTYFQNEAQLEKSRLLSDRFSAERPKGSFSTLEIQRTEQGDSAMYLCASSQQDTRDTQYFGPGTRLTVL.

This clonotype was counted many times. J is TRBJ2-2 and V is TRBV4-1; D perhaps matches TRBD2 (7 bases). Trimming pared 0 bases from V and 7 bases from J, leaving 12 bases between. The CDR3 loop spans 15 amino acids. CDR1 is MGHRA and CDR2 is YSYEKL in the germline V gene. CDR3 loop: CASSQDRGGIGELFF. The CDR3 DNA is TGCGCCAGCAGCCAAGACCGCGGGGGCATCGGGGAGCTGTTTTTT.

The chain is built from TRBV6-5 and TRBJ2-1; 9 bases are shared with TRBD2. The V gene's germline CDR1 is MNHEY and CDR2 SVGAGI. V shed 5 bases and J 8 bases; nucleotides not matched to a gene: 10. This CDR3 is 15 amino acids long. CDR3 region: CASSKIAGEVYEQFF. CDR3 in DNA: TGTGCCAGCAGTAAAATAGCGGGAGAGGTCTATGAGCAGTTCTTC.

This clonotype was observed many times. The chain carries TRBV20-1 and TRBJ2-1, with D uncertain. The V and J ends lost 1 base and 6 bases respectively, with 7 bases between them. The CDR3 sequence is 12 residues long. Germline CDR1 and CDR2: DFQATT and SNEGSKA (reference sequence). The CDR3: CSARGLRNEQFF. The CDR3, as DNA: TGCAGTGCTAGAGGCCTCCGCAATGAGCAGTTCTTC.

This clonotype is classed as medium-sized. Written as DNA, the CDR3 is TGCAGTGCTGCACAGGGGGGACGTAATCAGCCCCAGCATTTT. This translates into CSAAQGGRNQPQHF. The rearrangement links TRBV20-1 to TRBJ1-5; 8 nucleotides agree with TRBD1. This CDR3 contains 14 residues. Germline lookup yields CDR1 DFQATT and CDR2 SNEGSKA (reference sequence). The trim removed 5 bases at V and 4 bases at J, leaving 7 bases unmatched.

This clonotype was counted many times. This chain links TRBV5-1 with TRBJ2-7; 8 nucleotides match TRBD2. Germline trimming cut 4 bases from V and 0 bases from J; bases unmatched to any gene: 9. The CDR3 totals 16 residues. Germline CDR1 reads SGHRS; CDR2 reads YFSETQ. CDR3 in DNA: TGCGCCAGCAGCACAGTAGCGGGAAGGAGCTCCTACGAGCAGTACTTC. Its protein is CASSTVAGRSSYEQYF.

This clonotype counts as large. This chain links TRBV7-2 with TRBJ1-3, with 11 nucleotides matching TRBD1. The CDR3 runs to 15 residues. Trimming took 1 base from V and 4 from J; bases not matched to a gene: 0. CDR1 is SGHTA, CDR2 FQGNSA, per germline. CDR3 loop: CASSLGTGGGNTIYF. CDR3 coding DNA: TGTGCCAGCAGCTTAGGGACAGGGGGCGGAAACACCATATATTTT.

This clonotype was detected many times. The chain is built from TRBV12-3 or TRBV12-4 and TRBJ2-2, with TRBD2 as a possible D gene (5 bases). V was pared by 8 bases and J by 7 bases, with 11 bases between. The CDR3 covers 12 residues. CDR3 protein: CASWTGGGELFF. The CDR3 DNA sequence: TGTGCCAGCTGGACCGGAGGCGGGGAGCTGTTTTTT.

This chain joins TRBV7-2 and TRBJ1-2, with unresolved D. This CDR3 spans 15 amino acids. From germline, CDR1 is SGHTA and CDR2 FQGNSA. V lost 4 bases to trimming and J lost 1 base, with 13 bases between them. This chain's CDR3 is CASSSVGWGNYGYTF. The DNA for the CDR3 is TGTGCCAGCAGCTCGGTGGGGTGGGGTAACTATGGCTACACCTTC.

This clonotype showed up many times. The rearrangement joins TRBV27 to TRBJ2-3; D unclear. The V and J ends lost 6 bases and 5 bases respectively, with 9 bases between them. The CDR3 sequence is 12 residues long. The germline CDR1 and CDR2 sequences are MNHEY and SMNVEV (reference sequence). The DNA of the CDR3 is TGTGCCAGCAGGGACGTGGGAGATACGCAGTATTTT. Protein product: CASRDVGDTQYF.

This clonotype is labeled medium-sized. The chain uses TRBV29-1 and TRBJ2-7; D gene ambiguous. The CDR3 spans 12 residues. Germline assignment: CDR1 SQVTM and CDR2 ANQGSEA. The germline V and J ends were trimmed by 5 bases and 3 bases, with 11 bases remaining between them. The DNA of the CDR3 is TGCAGCGTTAGAATAACAAACTACGAGCAGTACTTC. Protein: CSVRITNYEQYF.

The chain links TRBV6-6 to TRBJ2-1, with D uncertain. Germline V gene sequence: CDR1 MNHNY, CDR2 SVGAGI (reference sequence). The CDR3 length is 13 residues. The V and J ends lost 2 bases and 4 bases respectively, with 6 bases between them. The CDR3 is CASSYDSYNEQFF. The CDR3 DNA sequence: TGTGCCAGCAGTTACGACTCTTACAATGAGCAGTTCTTC.

This clonotype has at least ten counts. This chain connects TRBV27 to TRBJ2-1, with unresolved D. The CDR3 is made up of 16 amino acids. Trimming removed 0 bases at V and 0 bases at J, with 9 bases between. Germline V gene data show CDR1 as MNHEY and CDR2 as SMNVEV (reference sequence). The CDR3 DNA reads as TGTGCCAGCAGTTTATCGATAGGCCACTCCTACAATGAGCAGTTCTTC. Its protein is CASSLSIGHSYNEQFF.

This clonotype counts as medium-sized. The chain has TRBV20-1 and TRBJ2-3, with TRBD2 identical over 14 bases. V trimming: 4 bases; J trimming: 4 bases; junction bases outside the gene matches: 4. In germline, CDR1 is DFQATT, CDR2 SNEGSKA (reference sequence). The CDR3 extends over 15 amino acids. This chain's CDR3 is CSAMGTSGRPDTQYF. The CDR3 nucleotides read TGCAGTGCTATGGGGACTAGCGGGAGACCAGATACGCAGTATTTT.

This clonotype was picked up a small number of times. This rearrangement joins TRBV25-1 to TRBJ2-1; no firm D call. The CDR3 is 10 amino acids. In germline, CDR1 is MGHDK, CDR2 SYGVNS. V gave up 8 bases and J gave up 5 bases, with 4 bases separating them. In nucleotides, the CDR3 is TGTGCCAGCGGAGACAATGAGCAGTTCTTC. Translated, it gives CASGDNEQFF.

This clonotype showed up many times. V is TRBV6-5 and J is TRBJ2-7; maybe TRBD1 (5 bases). With 6 bases removed from V and 2 bases from J, the gap between germline ends came to 17 bases. Looked up from germline, CDR1 is MNHEY and CDR2 is SVGAGI. The CDR3 is 15 amino acids. The CDR3 here is CASSDTLWGPYEQYF. The CDR3, as DNA: TGTGCCAGCAGCGACACGCTGTGGGGCCCCTACGAGCAGTACTTC.

This clonotype showed up just a few times. The chain has TRBV5-1 and TRBJ2-5, with a weak D call TRBD2 (5 bases). The CDR3 is made up of 13 amino acids. V lost 0 bases and J 5 bases, leaving 8 bases between the germline ends. CDR1 and CDR2 from the germline V gene are SGHRS and YFSETQ. CDR3 amino acids: CASSLGRLETQYF. The CDR3, as DNA: TGCGCCAGCAGCTTGGGGAGGCTGGAGACCCAGTACTTC.

This clonotype was picked up a small number of times. The chain employs TRBV20-1 and TRBJ1-2; D remains ambiguous. The CDR3 runs 11 residues. Germline-derived CDR1 and CDR2 are DFQATT and SNEGSKA (reference sequence). Trimming shortened V by 0 bases and J by 10 bases, and 9 bases separated the two germline ends. The CDR3 spells CSARDFGDYTF. CDR3 nucleotide sequence: TGCAGTGCTAGAGATTTCGGAGACTACACCTTC.